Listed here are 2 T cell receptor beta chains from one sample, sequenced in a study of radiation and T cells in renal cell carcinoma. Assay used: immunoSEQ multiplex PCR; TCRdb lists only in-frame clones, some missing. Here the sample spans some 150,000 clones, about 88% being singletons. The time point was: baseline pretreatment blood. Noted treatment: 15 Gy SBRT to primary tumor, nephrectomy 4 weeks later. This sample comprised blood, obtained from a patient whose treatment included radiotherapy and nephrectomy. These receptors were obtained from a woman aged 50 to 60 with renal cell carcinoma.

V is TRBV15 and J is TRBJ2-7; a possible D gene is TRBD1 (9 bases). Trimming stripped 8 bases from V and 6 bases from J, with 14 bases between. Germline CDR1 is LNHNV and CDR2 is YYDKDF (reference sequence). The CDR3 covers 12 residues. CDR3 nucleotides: TGTGCCACCGCGGGGGGACAGGGCGAGCAGTACTTC. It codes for CATAGGQGEQYF.

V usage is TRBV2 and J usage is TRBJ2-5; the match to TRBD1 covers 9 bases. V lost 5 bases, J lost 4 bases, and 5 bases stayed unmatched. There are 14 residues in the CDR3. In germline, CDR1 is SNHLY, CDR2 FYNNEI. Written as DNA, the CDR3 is TGTGCCAGCAGTTTGGACAGGGGAGGAGAGACCCAGTACTTC. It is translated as CASSLDRGGETQYF.